This TCR beta chain comes out of a study of blood T cell repertoires in COVID-19. Across the whole study: Italy, Spain and the United States were the sources of the convalescent and acute COVID-19 samples. PBMCs, B-cell-depleted T cells, or T cells provided the cDNA or gDNA that made up the material.

In the original processing: Reference gene primer amplification gave estimated nucleated cell counts. Data came from immunoSEQ multiplex PCR; TCRdb stores just in-frame clones and leaves some out. For V, J and clone size, that table is used; D and trimming come from the DNA. The sample includes 50,000 to 65,000 clones, approximately 86% seen only once; the top ten take roughly 1%. The CDR3 is made up of 16 amino acids. Per germline, CDR1 SQVTM and CDR2 ANQGSEA. The trim removed 6 bases at V and 4 bases at J, leaving 17 bases unmatched. The chain carries TRBV29-1 and TRBJ1-2, with TRBD1 identical over 7 bases. This TCR derives from an older man with acute or convalescent COVID-19. Sample: peripheral blood. Here the CDR3 DNA reads TGCAGCGTGTGGAGATCCGGGACAGAGACTCTCTATGGCTACACCTTC. Translated, it gives CSVWRSGTETLYGYTF.